The 18 T cell receptor beta chains given below trace back to one sample, sequenced in a study of T cell clonality in common variable immunodeficiency. Study-wide results and caveats: Common variable immunodeficiency TCR beta sequences reportedly had fewer deletions and N-nucleotide insertions.

Profiling relied on immunoSEQ multiplex PCR, and the TCRdb table lists in-frame clones only, not all of them. The sample has under 40,000 clones, none seen only once; the top ten hold 5% to 6.5%. These receptors lack a known antigen. Material for sequencing was peripheral blood mononuclear cells. These TCRs come from a human donor with common variable immunodeficiency.

This clone was observed many times. The CDR3 sequence is CASSIIGLAENNEQFF. CDR3 DNA, as far as it was read: TGTGCCAGTAGTATAATAGGACTAGCGGAAAACAATGAG. The chain uses TRBV19 and TRBJ2-1, with 10 nucleotides matching TRBD2. The read falls 3 residues short of the CDR3 end, and the missing part is taken from the germline J gene. The V gene end was trimmed by 2 bases and the J gene end by 5 bases; junction bases not matched to a gene: 6. This CDR3 has 16 amino acids. Looked up from germline, CDR1 is LNHDA and CDR2 is SQIVND (reference sequence).

Many counts were recorded for this clone. Read coverage stops 3 residues before the CDR3 terminus; the germline J gene supplies the remainder. This chain links TRBV10-3 with TRBJ2-7; 9 nucleotides line up with TRBD1. The CDR3 spans 16 residues. Looked up from germline, CDR1 is ENHRY and CDR2 is SYGVKD. The J segment lost 1 base and the V segment lost 7 bases, leaving 11 bases of the junction unmatched. The sequenced part of the CDR3 DNA is TGTGCCATCACCGACGAAGGGGACAGGGCGTCCTACGAG. Translating it yields CAITDEGDRASYE. The whole CDR3 sequence is CAITDEGDRASYEQYF.

Note on this clone: The observed sequence ends 3 residues before the CDR3 terminus, with the missing tail filled in from the germline J gene. This chain links TRBV7-6 with TRBJ2-5; 7 bases agree with TRBD1. The junction had 15 bases not matched to a gene; V was cut back by 7 bases and J by 4 bases. CDR1 and CDR2 from the germline V gene are SGHVS and FNYEAQ. This CDR3 is 16 amino acids long. The sequenced CDR3 bases are TGTGCCAGCACCCAATTATCGACAGGGTGGTCAGAGACC. Protein sequence: CASTQLSTGWSET. Given in full, the CDR3 is CASTQLSTGWSETQYF.

The table lists this clone with many counts. The read ends 3 residues shy of where the CDR3 ends; the end is completed using the germline J gene. V and J are TRBV29-1 and TRBJ2-3; D perhaps matches TRBD2 (5 bases). V gave up 4 bases and J gave up 3 bases, with 14 bases separating them. Germline V lookup: CDR1 SQVTM, CDR2 ANQGSEA. This CDR3 has 14 residues. The CDR3 loop is CSVVVALSTDTQYF. The CDR3 DNA, read in part, is TGCAGCGTTGTGGTAGCGTTATCAACAGATACG.

Only a few counts were recorded for this clone. Read sequence stops 3 residues before the CDR3 end, and the germline J gene provides the missing end. The V call is TRBV30, the J call TRBJ1-2, with 11 bases that match TRBD1. The CDR3 spans 13 residues. J was trimmed by 7 bases and V by 2 bases; bases with no gene match: 3. The germline CDR1 and CDR2 sequences are GTSNPN and SVGIG (reference sequence). Incomplete CDR3 DNA: TGTGCCTGGAGTTTGGGGACAGGGGGTGGC. Translating it yields CAWSLGTGGG. The full CDR3 sequence reads CAWSLGTGGGYTF.

A remark on this clone: The read falls 3 residues short of the CDR3 end, and the missing part is taken from the germline J gene. The V and J genes are TRBV30 and TRBJ1-5; 8 nucleotides match TRBD1. Germline trimming cut 8 bases from V and 1 base from J; bases unmatched to any gene: 7. This CDR3 contains 14 residues. From germline, CDR1 is GTSNPN and CDR2 SVGIG (reference sequence). Incomplete CDR3 DNA: TGTGCCCTTAGTCCAGGGGGCAGCAATCAGCCC. Encoded protein: CALSPGGSNQP. The full CDR3 sequence reads CALSPGGSNQPQHF. Combining the CDR3 with reference TRBV30 and TRBJ1-5 gives the whole variable domain SQTIHQWPATLVQPVGSPLSLECTVEGTSNPNLYWYRQAAGRGLQLLFYSVGIGQISSEVPQNLSASRPQDRQFILSSKKLLLSDSGFYLCALSPGGSNQPQHFGDGTRLSIL.

As regards this clone: The read ends 3 residues early relative to the CDR3; the germline J gene fills the gap. The chain has TRBV19 and TRBJ1-1; TRBD1 aligns across 8 bases. Trimming took 3 bases from V and 5 from J; bases not matched to a gene: 8. Germline V lookup: CDR1 LNHDA, CDR2 SQIVND (reference sequence). The CDR3 length is 15 residues. CDR3 sequence: CASSIADRVGTEAFF. CDR3 DNA, as far as it was read: TGTGCCAGTAGTATTGCGGACAGGGTTGGAACTGAA.

This clone has just a few counts. The part of the CDR3 DNA that was read is TGCAGTGCTCAACTGAGCGAGCGGGGGAGGTACAATGAG. It specifies CSAQLSERGRYNE. The entire CDR3 reads CSAQLSERGRYNEQFF. The chain recombines TRBV20-1 with TRBJ2-1; 8 bases are shared with TRBD2. The read comes to an end 3 residues before the CDR3 does, leaving the germline J gene to fill in the end. Unmatched junction bases numbered 13, after V lost 5 bases and J lost 4 bases. The CDR3 is made up of 16 amino acids. The germline V gene has CDR1 DFQATT and CDR2 SNEGSKA (reference sequence).

Points on this clone: Sequencing ends 3 residues short of the CDR3 end; the germline J gene provides the rest. V gene TRBV30 combines with J gene TRBJ1-2, with 12 bases aligning to TRBD1. Germline-derived CDR1 and CDR2 are GTSNPN and SVGIG (reference sequence). CDR3 length equals 15 residues. J was trimmed by 7 bases and V by 3 bases; bases with no gene match: 9. The CDR3 sequence is CAWRRPGTGGGGYTF. The CDR3 DNA, read in part, is TGTGCCTGGAGGCGTCCCGGGACAGGGGGCGGTGGC.

Points on this clone: The read ends 3 residues before the CDR3 terminus; that terminus is restored from the germline J gene. V and J are TRBV7-9 and TRBJ2-3; D may be TRBD1 (5 bases). V gave up 6 bases and J gave up 8 bases, with 15 bases separating them. The CDR3 is made up of 13 amino acids. Germline CDR1 is SEHNR and CDR2 is FQNEAQ (reference sequence). The DNA read from the CDR3 is TGTGCCAGCAGTCTTGAGCAGGGTACTACG. It encodes CASSLEQGTT. The complete CDR3 sequence is CASSLEQGTTQYF.

This clone was found a few times. Read data end 3 residues before the CDR3 end; the end is taken from the germline J gene. The chain joins TRBV7-9 to TRBJ2-3, with 7 bases fitting TRBD2. Germline-derived CDR1 and CDR2 are SEHNR and FQNEAQ (reference sequence). The J segment lost 8 bases and the V segment lost 5 bases, leaving 10 bases of the junction unmatched. The CDR3 extends over 14 amino acids. This chain's CDR3 is CASSGAHTGGTQYF. CDR3 DNA (partial): TGTGCCAGCAGCGGAGCGCATACGGGGGGTACG.

This clone has a count of ten or more. Sequencing ends 3 residues short of the CDR3 end; the germline J gene provides the rest. The chain has TRBV20-1 and TRBJ2-3; 10 positions agree with TRBD1. Germline V gene lookup returns CDR1 DFQATT and CDR2 SNEGSKA (reference sequence). J lost 4 bases, V lost 6 bases, and 10 bases had no gene match. The CDR3 has 15 residues. The part of the CDR3 DNA that was read is TGCAGTGCAAAGGGACAGGGGAATAGCGCAGATACG. Protein product: CSAKGQGNSADT. The CDR3 in full is CSAKGQGNSADTQYF.

The sample holds a few counts of this clone. The CDR3 goes on 3 residues after the read ends, and that part is filled in from the germline J gene. V usage is TRBV5-1 and J usage is TRBJ2-1; 11 positions agree with TRBD1. The CDR3 runs to 15 residues. V was clipped by 4 bases and J by 9 bases; unmatched bases: 9. Per germline, CDR1 SGHRS and CDR2 YFSETQ. CDR3 sequence reads: CASSTTGTGGSEQFF. The DNA read from the CDR3 is TGCGCCAGCAGCACGACCGGGACAGGGGGATCTGAG.

This clone was observed at least ten times. The read finishes 3 residues shy of the CDR3 end, and the germline J gene is used to complete it. The chain carries TRBV20-1 and TRBJ2-1; D may be TRBD2 (5 bases). Trimming stripped 3 bases from V and 7 bases from J, with 16 bases between. Looked up from germline, CDR1 is DFQATT and CDR2 is SNEGSKA (reference sequence). The CDR3 spans 14 residues. CDR3 bases read: TGCAGTGCTAGTTTTAGCGTGGGTGCGAATGAG. It yields the protein CSASFSVGANE. The whole CDR3 sequence reads CSASFSVGANEQFF.

Turning to this clone: The read ends 3 residues before the CDR3 terminus; that terminus is restored from the germline J gene. The rearrangement links TRBV30 to TRBJ2-5; tentative D call: TRBD2 (5 bases). Per germline, CDR1 GTSNPN and CDR2 SVGIG (reference sequence). The V gene lost 4 bases and the J gene lost 5 bases, with 11 bases spanning the gap. The CDR3 spans 12 residues. The DNA read from the CDR3 is TGTGCCTGGAACCGGGGTTACGAGACC. Translation: CAWNRGYET. The whole CDR3 protein is CAWNRGYETQYF.

This clone was seen a few times. With the read ending 3 residues before the CDR3 end, the germline J gene is used to fill in that end. V and J are TRBV19 and TRBJ2-2; 7 positions match TRBD2. J was trimmed by 5 bases and V by 5 bases; bases with no gene match: 5. Germline values: CDR1 LNHDA, CDR2 SQIVND (reference sequence). The CDR3 is 14 amino acids. CDR3 protein: CASSYQGGTGELFF. Partial CDR3 DNA: TGTGCCAGTAGTTATCAGGGAGGGACCGGGGAG.

This clone turned up a few times. Germline is not matched at one junction end, which may reflect a read error. The CDR3 protein is CASSLETGVTDTQYF. CDR3 DNA, as far as it was read: TGTGCCAGTAGTCTAGAGACAGGTGTTACAGATACG. This rearrangement joins TRBV19 to TRBJ2-3; tentatively, D is TRBD1 (6 bases). Sequencing ends 3 residues short of the CDR3 end; the germline J gene provides the rest. The CDR3 totals 15 residues. Germline V gene data show CDR1 as LNHDA and CDR2 as SQIVND (reference sequence).

The table lists this clone with many counts. The observed sequence ends 3 residues before the CDR3 terminus, with the missing tail filled in from the germline J gene. The V and J genes are TRBV14 and TRBJ2-7; D is perhaps TRBD2 (5 bases). V was shortened by 0 bases and J by 0 bases, with 21 bases between the two germline ends. This CDR3 comprises 19 residues. CDR1 and CDR2 (germline): SGHDN, FVKESK. Partial CDR3 DNA: TGTGCCAGCAGCCAAGACCACCTCCCGGGGTCCTGGGCCTCCTACGAG. Amino acid sequence: CASSQDHLPGSWASYE. The complete CDR3 sequence is CASSQDHLPGSWASYEQYF.